The sequence of this TCR beta chain was determined in a study of blood T cell repertoires in COVID-19. Cohort allocation depended upon clinical history that participants reported. V lost 3 bases and J lost 5, with 22 bases in between. The CDR3 sequence is 18 residues long. CDR1 SEHNR and CDR2 FQNEAQ come from the germline V gene (reference sequence). Per the original methods: From reference gene primer amplification, estimates of nucleated cell counts were derived. Assay used: immunoSEQ multiplex PCR; TCRdb lists only in-frame clones, some missing. From that table come the V and J calls and clone size; the DNA was used to work out D and trimming. This sample has approximately 400,000 clones, with roughly four fifths found just once.

The chain joins TRBV7-9 to TRBJ1-4; TRBD1 is a possible D gene (5 bases). The sequenced sample was PBMCs or T cells enriched from blood (not recorded which). The TCR was taken from a woman between 50 and 59 years old who had recovered from COVID-19. The CDR3 DNA is TGTGCCAGCAGCTTCCAGGGACTTTCACCAGATGAGAATGAAAAACTGTTTTTT. It translates to CASSFQGLSPDENEKLFF.